The T cell receptor (beta chain) under discussion was sequenced for a study of blood T cell repertoires in COVID-19. Background on the study: Specimens from acute and convalescent COVID-19 originated in the United States, Italy and Spain. Sample material is recorded as cDNA or gDNA derived from T cells, B-cell-depleted T cells, or PBMCs.

This CDR3 has 14 residues. CDR1 SNHLY and CDR2 FYNNEI come from the germline V gene. V was pared by 8 bases and J by 4 bases, with 10 bases of the junction left unmatched. Authors' analysis steps: Using reference gene primer amplification, nucleated cell counts were estimated. Measured with immunoSEQ multiplex PCR; TCRdb has only the in-frame clones, and not every one. The DNA gave D and trimming, while V, J and clone size come from that table. The sample yields about 230,000 clones, 75% to 90% seen once. The TCR sequence derives from a woman in her sixties or seventies with active or convalescent COVID-19. The sequenced sample consisted of peripheral blood. The genes are TRBV2 and TRBJ2-7; 8 nucleotides align to TRBD2. The CDR3 DNA reads TGTGCCAGCTTGCCGGGGACTAGGGAATACGAGCAGTACTTC. Translated: CASLPGTREYEQYF.